The sample holds a few counts of the clone carrying this T cell receptor beta chain. Its target is not known. This sample is drawn from a study of vaccination and CD4 T cells after COVID-19. The overall study: Investigators took post-vaccine samples a median approximately 73 days after dose two, within a range of 14 to 241.

With the Oncomine TCR Beta short-read assay, DNA from cultured CD4+ T cells was sequenced. TCRdb re-called the PCR reads through MiXCR, storing one row per CDR3 protein. Among about 7,800 distinct CDR3 sequences listed, roughly 59% were seen once. Regarding treatment: approximately 9-day PBMC culture with coronavirus spike peptide pools or control peptides (ViraFEST assay). Those CD4+ T cells from the unexposed donor predate the COVID-19 pandemic (2011-2018). Following expansion of antigen-specific T cells with peptide pools, ViraFEST then sequenced TCRs. V lost 5 bases to trimming and J lost 7 bases, with 14 bases between them. The CDR3 covers 13 residues. The germline V gene encodes CDR1 SGHTA and CDR2 FQGNSA. General study results and limits: The median SARS-CoV-2-reactive clonotype number increased from about 20 to 38, without statistical significance.

V gene TRBV7-2 combines with J gene TRBJ1-2; possibly TRBD1 for D (5 bases). Sequencing was carried out using CD4+ T cells from blood, cultured in vitro. This receptor was obtained from a human donor in good health. CDR3 in amino acids: CASSPGREGGYTF. CDR3 in DNA: TGTGCCAGCAGCCCGGGGCGGGAGGGTGGCTACACCTTC. The variable domain in full, completed from reference TRBV7-2 and TRBJ1-2, reads GAGVSQSPSNKVTEKGKDVELRCDPISGHTALYWYRQSLGQGLEFLIYFQGNSAPDKSGLPSDRFSAERTGGSVSTLTIQRTQQEDSAVYLCASSPGREGGYTFGSGTRLTVV.